This T cell receptor (beta chain) comes out of a study of cytomegalovirus exposure and HLA in healthy donors. Overall study findings and caveats: As a later analysis showed, several of the most significant clusters appeared to be linked to common viral pathogens.

To note about this clone: As yet, its antigen is unknown.

The PCR was carried out with 60 Vbeta primers and 13 Jbeta primers. The assay was immunoSEQ multiplex PCR, and TCRdb's table has in-frame clones only and misses some. The repertoire has approximately 220,000 clones, approximately 88% of them found once; the top ten carry under 0.85%. J was trimmed by 4 bases and V by 4 bases; bases with no gene match: 15. There are 16 residues in the CDR3. Germline CDR1 reads GTSNPN; CDR2 reads SVGIG (reference sequence). The source is a boy between 2 and 10 years old in good health and CMV-seronegative. The sequenced sample was PBMCs. This chain connects TRBV30 to TRBJ2-7, with TRBD1 identical over 8 bases. The CDR3 coding sequence is TGTGCCTGGATTAGCCCAGGGGACAGGACGTCTTACGAGCAGTACTTC. It is translated as CAWISPGDRTSYEQYF.